A single sample is the source of the 30 T cell receptor beta chains below, sequenced in a study of cytomegalovirus exposure and HLA in healthy donors. Primers: 60 Vbeta forward and 13 Jbeta reverse. Sequencing used immunoSEQ multiplex PCR; TCRdb keeps in-frame clones, though not all of them. This sample's clone table lists approximately 210,000 clones. Sequencing input: PBMCs. These receptors were obtained from a woman in her twenties or thirties in good health and CMV-seropositive.

J is TRBJ2-7 and V is TRBV23-1; TRBD1 is a possible D gene (6 bases). TRBV23-1 is labeled an ORF, and its function is uncertain. V was clipped by 0 bases and J by 8 bases, with 20 bases between them. The length of the CDR3 is 16 residues. The CDR3 DNA reads TGCGCCAGCAGTCAATCGAGGCCAAGGGGGTCCAATCAGCAGTACTTC. Translation: CASSQSRPRGSNQQYF.

The V gene is TRBV7-2, the J gene TRBJ2-7, with TRBD2 as a possible D gene (7 bases). The V and J ends lost 5 bases and 0 bases respectively, with 11 bases between them. This CDR3 has 14 amino acids. Per the germline V gene, CDR1 is SGHTA and CDR2 is FQGNSA. The CDR3: CASSPGGRSYEQYF. The CDR3 DNA reads TGTGCCAGCAGCCCCGGGGGGCGCTCCTACGAGCAGTACTTC.

V and J are TRBV7-7 and TRBJ2-7; TRBD2 agrees at 7 bases. The germline V gene encodes CDR1 SSHAT and CDR2 FNYEAQ (reference sequence). CDR3 size: 15 residues. Unmatched junction bases numbered 8, after V lost 4 bases and J lost 2 bases. In DNA, the CDR3 is TGTGCCAGCAGCTCAGGACTAGGCCTAACCTACGAGCAGTACTTC. Its translation: CASSSGLGLTYEQYF.

The genes are TRBV18 and TRBJ1-1; TRBD1 is a possible D gene (5 bases). The CDR3 consists of 13 residues. Trimming stripped 3 bases from V and 5 bases from J, with 10 bases between. Germline V gives CDR1 KGHSH, CDR2 LQKENI. CDR3 sequence reads: CASSPGGETEAFF. CDR3 nucleotides: TGTGCCAGCTCACCCGGGGGGGAGACTGAAGCTTTCTTT.

V and J are TRBV6-5 and TRBJ2-7; D is possibly TRBD1 (5 bases). Trimming removed 0 bases at V and 2 bases at J, with 11 bases between. Germline CDR1 MNHEY, CDR2 SVGAGI. This CDR3 contains 15 residues. For the CDR3, the DNA is TGTGCCAGCAGTTACTCAAGACAGTCGGCCTACGAGCAGTACTTC. Its protein product is CASSYSRQSAYEQYF.

The chain uses TRBV7-9 and TRBJ1-1; 8 bases are shared with TRBD1. V lost 4 bases to trimming and J lost 5 bases; unmatched junction nucleotides: 6. CDR3 length: 14 residues. Germline assignment: CDR1 SEHNR and CDR2 FQNEAQ (reference sequence). The CDR3 region has the DNA TGTGCCAGCAGCTCGGGACAGGACGGGACTGAAGCTTTCTTT. This sequence encodes CASSSGQDGTEAFF.

The chain uses TRBV9 and TRBJ1-5; 10 bases map to TRBD1. The V and J ends lost 4 bases and 3 bases, in that order; junction bases with no gene match: 7. In germline, CDR1 is SGDLS, CDR2 YYNGEE. The CDR3 length is 16 residues. The CDR3 sequence is CASSLGTGVDNQPQHF. The DNA for the CDR3 is TGTGCCAGCAGCTTGGGGACAGGGGTCGACAATCAGCCCCAGCATTTT.

The V and J genes are TRBV6-6 and TRBJ2-2; the D is unclear. V shed 3 bases and J shed 5 bases, with 10 bases lying between them. Per germline, CDR1 MNHNY and CDR2 SVGAGI (reference sequence). The CDR3 extends over 14 amino acids. The chain's CDR3 is CASSYIIDTGELFF. The CDR3 DNA sequence: TGTGCCAGCAGTTATATTATAGATACCGGGGAGCTGTTTTTT.

This chain links TRBV5-1 with TRBJ2-5, with unresolved D. Between the trimmed V and J ends, which lost 0 bases and 0 bases, there was a span of 6 bases. CDR1 is SGHRS, CDR2 YFSETQ, per germline. The CDR3 loop spans 14 amino acids. CDR3 in DNA: TGCGCCAGCAGCTTGGTGCCAGACCAAGAGACCCAGTACTTC. Its translation: CASSLVPDQETQYF.

V usage is TRBV7-2 and J usage is TRBJ2-2, with 9 bases identical to TRBD1. The length of the CDR3 is 16 residues. The ends lost 4 bases at V and 4 bases at J; junction bases unmatched: 7. Germline V gene data show CDR1 as SGHTA and CDR2 as FQGNSA. CDR3: CASSSQGALVTGELFF. CDR3 nucleotides: TGTGCCAGCAGCTCACAGGGGGCTTTAGTCACCGGGGAGCTGTTTTTT.

The chain is built from TRBV6-1 and TRBJ2-1; tentative D call: TRBD2 (6 bases). In germline, CDR1 is MNHNS, CDR2 SASEGT. The CDR3 is 14 residues long. CDR3 protein: CACIAPGESHEQFF. CDR3 sequence (DNA): TGTGCTTGTATAGCTCCGGGAGAAAGTCATGAGCAGTTCTTC.

This rearrangement joins TRBV7-6 to TRBJ2-3, with D perhaps matching TRBD1 (5 bases). Per germline, CDR1 SGHVS and CDR2 FNYEAQ. Trimming took 1 base from V and 0 from J, leaving 8 bases between them. There are 15 residues in the CDR3. Written as DNA, the CDR3 is TGTGCCAGCAGCTTAGGGACACTTAGCACAGATACGCAGTATTTT. It codes for CASSLGTLSTDTQYF.

This chain joins TRBV5-1 and TRBJ2-1, with 11 bases that match TRBD2. This CDR3 is 15 amino acids long. V lost 4 bases to trimming and J lost 7 bases; unmatched junction nucleotides: 7. The germline CDR1 and CDR2 sequences are SGHRS and YFSETQ. CDR3 residues: CASSPSGRPINEQFF. The CDR3 DNA reads TGCGCCAGCAGCCCTAGCGGGAGGCCCATAAATGAGCAGTTCTTC. The complete variable domain, with remaining parts taken from reference TRBV5-1 and TRBJ2-1, reads KAGVTQTPRYLIKTRGQQVTLSCSPISGHRSVSWYQQTPGQGLQFLFEYFSETQRNKGNFPGRFSGRQFSNSRSEMNVSTLELGDSALYLCASSPSGRPINEQFFGPGTRLTVL.

CDR3 loop: CASSSPTSGVYEQYF. In DNA form, the CDR3 reads TGTGCCAGCAGCTCCCCGACTAGCGGAGTCTACGAGCAGTACTTC. The rearrangement links TRBV7-2 to TRBJ2-7, with 9 bases identical to TRBD2. The CDR3 consists of 15 residues. CDR1 and CDR2 (germline): SGHTA, FQGNSA. V gave up 4 bases and J gave up 3 bases; unmatched junction bases: 7.

The V gene is TRBV6-5, the J gene TRBJ2-7; 8 bases are a match to TRBD1. V gave up 4 bases and J gave up 3 bases; unmatched junction bases: 2. The CDR3 totals 13 residues. Germline loops: CDR1 MNHEY, CDR2 SVGAGI. The CDR3 sequence: CASSFGTGYEQYF. CDR3 DNA sequence: TGTGCCAGCAGTTTTGGGACAGGCTACGAGCAGTACTTC.

This rearrangement joins TRBV18 to TRBJ1-5; 10 nucleotides align to TRBD1. The V gene's germline CDR1 is KGHSH and CDR2 LQKENI. The V gene end was trimmed by 0 bases and the J gene end by 3 bases; junction bases not matched to a gene: 11. CDR3 length equals 19 residues. The CDR3 reads CASSPPRTGGRDNNQPQHF. The CDR3 DNA reads as TGTGCCAGCTCACCACCTCGGACAGGGGGTCGTGATAACAATCAGCCCCAGCATTTT.

This sequence joins TRBV19 and TRBJ2-7; 8 bases fit TRBD2. CDR3 length equals 14 residues. CDR1 LNHDA and CDR2 SQIVND come from the germline V gene (reference sequence). The J segment lost 2 bases and the V segment lost 9 bases, leaving 9 bases of the junction unmatched. For the CDR3, the DNA is TGTGCCAGCAGACGGACTAGCCTTACCTACGAGCAGTACTTC. This sequence encodes CASRRTSLTYEQYF.

Regarding this clone: One end of the junction is discordant with germline, which a read error may explain. V and J are TRBV2 and TRBJ1-1, with D unresolved. CDR1 is SNHLY and CDR2 is FYNNEI in the germline V gene. This CDR3 region has 10 residues. CDR3 sequence reads: CASSEARVIF. The CDR3 DNA sequence: TGTGCCAGCAGTGAAGCGAGGGTTATCTTT.

V gene TRBV5-4 combines with J gene TRBJ1-1, with D maybe TRBD1 (6 bases). The CDR3 is 16 amino acids. The ends were cut back, 0 bases at V and 4 bases at J, with 16 bases in the middle. Germline CDR1 and CDR2: SGHNT and YYREEE (reference sequence). This chain's CDR3 is CASSLGGGGPGTEAFF. The CDR3 bases are TGTGCCAGCAGCTTGGGGGGCGGGGGGCCAGGCACTGAAGCTTTCTTT.

The rearrangement uses TRBV9 and TRBJ1-2; D is ambiguous. The V gene lost 3 bases and the J gene lost 0 bases, with 9 bases spanning the gap. This CDR3 has 14 residues. Germline-derived CDR1 and CDR2 are SGDLS and YYNGEE. CDR3 residues: CASSAIPTNYGYTF. CDR3 in DNA: TGTGCCAGCAGCGCGATACCTACTAACTATGGCTACACCTTC.

This chain joins TRBV6-5 and TRBJ1-1, with D tentatively TRBD1 (6 bases). V was pared by 7 bases and J by 4 bases, with 16 bases between. The length of the CDR3 is 14 residues. Germline lookup yields CDR1 MNHEY and CDR2 SVGAGI. CDR3 sequence: CASTEQGWGTEAFF. CDR3 DNA: TGTGCCAGCACCGAACAGGGTTGGGGCACTGAAGCTTTCTTT.

The chain links TRBV15 to TRBJ2-3; TRBD1 aligns across 8 bases. CDR3 size: 16 residues. In germline, CDR1 is LNHNV, CDR2 YYDKDF (reference sequence). J was trimmed by 3 bases and V by 4 bases; bases with no gene match: 9. This CDR3 is CATSTPGTGGTDTQYF. In DNA form, the CDR3 reads TGTGCCACCAGCACCCCGGGGACAGGAGGAACAGATACGCAGTATTTT. Variable domain in full (rest from reference TRBV15 and TRBJ2-3): DAMVIQNPRYQVTQFGKPVTLSCSQTLNHNVMYWYQQKSSQAPKLLFHYYDKDFNNEADTPDNFQSRRPNTSFCFLDIRSPGLGDTAMYLCATSTPGTGGTDTQYFGPGTRLTVL.

The gene calls are TRBV11-3 and TRBJ2-1; D perhaps matches TRBD1 (6 bases). V lost 0 bases to trimming and J lost 6 bases, with 12 bases between them. CDR3 length: 15 residues. Germline V gene sequence: CDR1 SGHNT, CDR2 YENEEA. The CDR3 coding sequence is TGTGCCAGCAGCTTAGAACAGGGCGGACTCAATGAGCAGTTCTTC. It encodes CASSLEQGGLNEQFF.

The gene calls are TRBV2 and TRBJ1-6; D unresolved. This CDR3 comprises 12 residues. Germline lookup yields CDR1 SNHLY and CDR2 FYNNEI. V lost 7 bases, J lost 6 bases, and 7 bases lay in between. CDR3 bases: TGTGCCAGCACTATTTCTAATTCACCCCTCCACTTT. It yields the protein CASTISNSPLHF.

V is TRBV15 and J is TRBJ1-1; a possible D gene is TRBD1 (5 bases). The CDR3 length is 15 residues. The V gene lost 8 bases and the J gene lost 0 bases, with 16 bases spanning the gap. The germline V gene has CDR1 LNHNV and CDR2 YYDKDF (reference sequence). The CDR3 is CATSGQGKMNTEAFF. CDR3 in DNA: TGTGCCACCTCCGGGCAGGGAAAAATGAACACTGAAGCTTTCTTT.

The chain links TRBV9 to TRBJ2-3; 7 nucleotides agree with TRBD1. Germline lookup yields CDR1 SGDLS and CDR2 YYNGEE. The CDR3 contains 14 residues. The junction had 9 bases not matched to a gene; V was cut back by 5 bases and J by 6 bases. This CDR3 reads CASSTGDWGDTQYF. The CDR3 coding sequence is TGTGCCAGCAGTACAGGGGATTGGGGGGATACGCAGTATTTT.

The chain uses TRBV11-2 and TRBJ2-7; 7 nucleotides align to TRBD1. The CDR3 spans 14 residues. Trimming at V came to 5 bases and at J to 0 bases, leaving 4 bases not matched to a gene. Germline loops: CDR1 SGHAT, CDR2 FQNNGV. CDR3 DNA sequence: TGTGCCAGCAGCGGAGGACAGGTCTCCTACGAGCAGTACTTC. Residues: CASSGGQVSYEQYF. Combining the CDR3 with reference TRBV11-2 and TRBJ2-7 gives the whole variable domain EAGVAQSPRYKIIEKRQSVAFWCNPISGHATLYWYQQILGQGPKLLIQFQNNGVVDDSQLPKDRFSAERLKGVDSTLKIQPAKLEDSAVYLCASSGGQVSYEQYFGPGTRLTVT.

The J gene is TRBJ2-7, the V gene TRBV7-9; no definite D call. Germline-derived CDR1 and CDR2 are SEHNR and FQNEAQ (reference sequence). V shed 3 bases and J shed 1 base, with 10 bases lying between them. The CDR3 is 14 amino acids. The CDR3 loop reads CASSFFGESYEQYF. As DNA, the CDR3 is TGTGCCAGCAGCTTCTTCGGAGAATCCTACGAGCAGTACTTC.

This chain uses TRBV28 with TRBJ2-3; 13 bases fit TRBD2. The CDR3 is 16 amino acids. The junction had 4 bases not matched to a gene; V was cut back by 4 bases and J by 3 bases. Germline-derived CDR1 and CDR2 are MDHEN and SYDVKM. CDR3 DNA sequence: TGTGCCAGCAGTTACGGGACTAGCGGGAAGACAGATACGCAGTATTTT. Translated, it gives CASSYGTSGKTDTQYF.

The rearrangement joins TRBV7-9 to TRBJ1-1, with D possibly matching TRBD1 (5 bases). The germline CDR1 and CDR2 sequences are SEHNR and FQNEAQ (reference sequence). This CDR3 has 11 amino acids. Trimming took 10 bases from V and 10 from J, leaving 16 bases between them. The CDR3 is CATGDLTRAFF. The CDR3 region has the DNA TGTGCCACGGGGGACTTAACTCGAGCTTTCTTT. The full variable domain, rest sourced from reference TRBV7-9 and TRBJ1-1, is DTGVSQNPRHKITKRGQNVTFRCDPISEHNRLYWYRQTLGQGPEFLTYFQNEAQLEKSRLLSDRFSAERPKGSFSTLEIQRTEQGDSAMYLCATGDLTRAFFGQGTRLTVV.